Shown below are 25 T cell receptor beta chains from a single sample sequenced in a study of blood T cell repertoires in COVID-19. Repertoires were generated with immunoSEQ multiplex PCR, while TCRdb's copy carries only in-frame clones and drops some. The data show 300,000 or so clones, roughly 90% seen once. The sequenced sample consisted of PBMCs or T cells enriched from blood (not recorded which). These receptors all stem from a man in his sixties who had recovered from COVID-19.

This chain connects TRBV30 to TRBJ1-4, with D possibly TRBD1 on 5 matching bases. This CDR3 region has 12 residues. V was trimmed by 1 base and J by 7 bases, leaving 7 bases between them. From germline, CDR1 is GTSNPN and CDR2 SVGIG (reference sequence). The CDR3 region is CAWSERGEKLFF. CDR3 nucleotides: TGTGCCTGGAGTGAAAGGGGTGAAAAACTGTTTTTT.

The chain couples TRBV2 to TRBJ2-1; 10 bases are shared with TRBD1. Germline V gene data show CDR1 as SNHLY and CDR2 as FYNNEI. Trimming removed 5 bases from V and 3 bases from J; junction bases left unmatched: 4. This CDR3 contains 15 residues. CDR3 bases: TGTGCCAGCAGTTGGGGACAGGGGAACTACAATGAGCAGTTCTTC. Encoded protein: CASSWGQGNYNEQFF.

This chain uses TRBV27 with TRBJ2-7, with 7 nucleotides matching TRBD1. CDR1 is MNHEY and CDR2 is SMNVEV in the germline V gene (reference sequence). This CDR3 is 14 amino acids long. Germline trimming cut 6 bases from V and 3 bases from J; bases unmatched to any gene: 8. As DNA, the CDR3 is TGTGCCAGCAGCCATAGGGACAGATACTACGAGCAGTACTTC. Protein sequence: CASSHRDRYYEQYF.

The chain links TRBV2 to TRBJ2-7; no clear D gene. CDR3 length: 13 residues. Germline CDR1 SNHLY, CDR2 FYNNEI. The V end was cut by 10 bases, the J end by 6 bases, with 19 bases between. The CDR3 region has the DNA TGTGCCACCATGGTTTTAGGAGACGGCGAGCAGTACTTC. It is translated as CATMVLGDGEQYF.

Of note for this clone: In the same sample, other DNA sequences code for this CDR3. J is TRBJ1-5 and V is TRBV30; maybe TRBD1 (5 bases). Trimming shortened V by 3 bases and J by 5 bases, and 11 bases separated the two germline ends. CDR1 and CDR2 (germline): GTSNPN, SVGIG (reference sequence). The CDR3 covers 13 residues. CDR3: CAWSLRGDQPQHF. In DNA, the CDR3 is TGTGCCTGGAGCCTTCGGGGGGATCAGCCCCAGCATTTT.

The J gene is TRBJ1-5, the V gene TRBV10-3, with D possibly TRBD1 on 6 matching bases. CDR3 length: 13 amino acids. V was pared by 4 bases and J by 3 bases, with 7 bases between. From germline, CDR1 is ENHRY and CDR2 SYGVKD. CDR3 nucleotides: TGTGCCATCAGTGGGGACACCAATCAGCCCCAGCATTTT. Amino acid sequence: CAISGDTNQPQHF.

The chain is built from TRBV9 and TRBJ2-1; D not resolved. CDR3 length: 12 amino acids. Germline CDR1 SGDLS, CDR2 YYNGEE. V was clipped by 3 bases and J by 8 bases, with 9 bases between them. CDR3 region: CASSALRDEQFF. DNA of the CDR3: TGTGCCAGCAGCGCCCTACGTGATGAGCAGTTCTTC. The whole variable domain, remainder taken from reference TRBV9 and TRBJ2-1, is DSGVTQTPKHLITATGQRVTLRCSPRSGDLSVYWYQQSLDQGLQFLIQYYNGEERAKGNILERFSAQQFPDLHSELNLSSLELGDSALYFCASSALRDEQFFGPGTRLTVL.

This chain links TRBV19 with TRBJ1-6; the D gene is possibly TRBD1 (6 bases). This CDR3 contains 16 residues. The V and J ends lost 4 bases and 10 bases respectively, with 20 bases between them. Germline values: CDR1 LNHDA, CDR2 SQIVND (reference sequence). CDR3 in DNA: TGTGCCAGTAGTAGATACACACAGGGAGGGGAATCACCCCTCCACTTT. This codes for CASSRYTQGGESPLHF.

The rearrangement uses TRBV27 and TRBJ1-5; TRBD1 aligns across 8 bases. V lost 4 bases and J lost 13; bases outside the gene matches: 12. Germline V lookup: CDR1 MNHEY, CDR2 SMNVEV (reference sequence). The CDR3 spans 14 residues. The CDR3 DNA reads as TGTGCCAGCAGTTCCTCGGACAGGGTTTCGACTCAGCATTTT. It encodes CASSSSDRVSTQHF.

The chain combines TRBV10-3 with TRBJ2-1, with 14 bases identical to TRBD2. Germline lookup yields CDR1 ENHRY and CDR2 SYGVKD. The CDR3 loop spans 16 amino acids. J was trimmed by 7 bases and V by 5 bases; bases with no gene match: 7. CDR3 nucleotide sequence: TGTGCCATCAGTCCGACTAGCGGGAGGGTTAGGAATGAGCAGTTCTTC. This encodes CAISPTSGRVRNEQFF.

The chain employs TRBV5-1 and TRBJ1-1; the D is unclear. CDR1 and CDR2 (germline): SGHRS, YFSETQ. Trimming removed 5 bases from V and 6 bases from J, with 17 bases in between. The CDR3 length is 14 residues. The DNA for the CDR3 is TGCGCCAGCAGTCAGGCGAGGGAGGAGGCTGAAGCTTTCTTT. Translation gives CASSQAREEAEAFF.

The CDR3 spells CASSLGRGGRADTQYF. Written as DNA, the CDR3 is TGTGCCAGCAGCCTAGGCCGTGGGGGCAGAGCAGATACGCAGTATTTT. The chain recombines TRBV11-2 with TRBJ2-3; possibly TRBD1 for D (6 bases). V lost 5 bases and J 4 bases, leaving 19 bases between the germline ends. Germline assignment: CDR1 SGHAT and CDR2 FQNNGV. This CDR3 spans 16 amino acids.

This clone was found once. V usage is TRBV6-5 and J usage is TRBJ1-2, with D possibly matching TRBD1 (6 bases). In germline, CDR1 is MNHEY, CDR2 SVGAGI. V dropped 6 bases and J dropped 2 bases, with 16 bases sitting between them. The CDR3 consists of 15 residues. CDR3 loop: CASRPDRIPNYGYTF. The CDR3 DNA sequence: TGTGCCAGCAGGCCCGACAGGATTCCGAACTATGGCTACACCTTC.

The chain combines TRBV19 with TRBJ1-5, with 9 bases lining up with TRBD1. J gave up 2 bases and V 6 bases, and 5 bases lay outside the gene matches. Germline CDR1 LNHDA, CDR2 SQIVND (reference sequence). This CDR3 contains 15 residues. The CDR3 coding sequence is TGTGCCAGTAGGATACAGGGGGCAGGCAATCAGCCCCAGCATTTT. It codes for CASRIQGAGNQPQHF.

This chain uses TRBV6-5 with TRBJ1-2; 7 bases align to TRBD1. The CDR3 totals 13 residues. Per germline, CDR1 MNHEY and CDR2 SVGAGI. V was pared by 4 bases and J by 4 bases, with 3 bases of the junction left unmatched. The CDR3 protein is CASSSGQSYGYTF. The CDR3 coding sequence is TGTGCCAGCAGTTCGGGACAGTCCTATGGCTACACCTTC.

This rearrangement joins TRBV19 to TRBJ1-1; TRBD1 agrees at 10 bases. The CDR3 runs to 16 residues. The junction had 16 bases not matched to a gene; V was cut back by 10 bases and J by 5 bases. CDR1 and CDR2 from the germline V gene are LNHDA and SQIVND (reference sequence). In DNA, the CDR3 is TGTGCCACCCAAAGGAGAGACAGGGGGCTCAGGACTGAAGCTTTCTTT. It codes for CATQRRDRGLRTEAFF.

This clone was recorded once. The chain links TRBV6-5 to TRBJ2-7; 7 bases map to TRBD2. With V trimmed by 2 bases and J by 0 bases, 7 bases remained unmatched. Germline CDR1 reads MNHEY; CDR2 reads SVGAGI. The CDR3 has 16 amino acids. The CDR3 nucleotides read TGTGCCAGCAGTTACGCCACCGGGACTATCTCCTACGAGCAGTACTTC. Its translation: CASSYATGTISYEQYF.

This chain links TRBV25-1 with TRBJ2-3, with D maybe TRBD2 (5 bases). The germline gives CDR1 MGHDK, CDR2 SYGVNS. Trimming took off 8 bases at V and 0 bases at J, with 12 bases between the two ends. The CDR3 extends over 14 amino acids. Written as DNA, the CDR3 is TGTGCCAGCCGCACCGGGATTAGCACAGATACGCAGTATTTT. It yields the protein CASRTGISTDTQYF.

The chain employs TRBV5-5 and TRBJ1-2; the match to TRBD1 covers 7 bases. The CDR3 totals 14 residues. Germline V CDR1 and CDR2: SGHKS, YYEKEE (reference sequence). V was pared by 2 bases and J by 8 bases, with 9 bases of the junction left unmatched. This chain's CDR3 is CASSFDRAAAGYTF. DNA of the CDR3: TGTGCCAGCAGCTTCGACAGGGCTGCCGCGGGCTACACCTTC. Complete variable domain (other parts from reference TRBV5-5 and TRBJ1-2): DAGVTQSPTHLIKTRGQQVTLRCSPISGHKSVSWYQQVLGQGPQFIFQYYEKEERGRGNFPDRFSARQFPNYSSELNVNALLLGDSALYLCASSFDRAAAGYTFGSGTRLTVV.

The chain links TRBV9 to TRBJ2-2, with TRBD2 matching over 11 bases. Germline CDR1 is SGDLS and CDR2 is YYNGEE. This CDR3 comprises 18 residues. Trimming took 2 bases from V and 7 from J; bases not matched to a gene: 13. Here the CDR3 reads CASSVAYSGRASSGELFF. CDR3 DNA sequence: TGTGCCAGCAGCGTGGCGTATAGCGGGAGGGCCTCGAGCGGGGAGCTGTTTTTT. Variable domain in full (rest from reference TRBV9 and TRBJ2-2): DSGVTQTPKHLITATGQRVTLRCSPRSGDLSVYWYQQSLDQGLQFLIQYYNGEERAKGNILERFSAQQFPDLHSELNLSSLELGDSALYFCASSVAYSGRASSGELFFGEGSRLTVL.

V and J are TRBV18 and TRBJ1-1; 7 nucleotides align to TRBD1. V trimming: 3 bases; J trimming: 0 bases; junction bases outside the gene matches: 7. This CDR3 has 16 residues. The V gene's germline CDR1 is KGHSH and CDR2 LQKENI. In nucleotides, the CDR3 is TGTGCCAGCTCACCCTCAGGGACAGCCCTGAACACTGAAGCTTTCTTT. It yields the protein CASSPSGTALNTEAFF.

The chain has TRBV14 and TRBJ1-3; D is ambiguous. The CDR3 runs 14 residues. CDR1 SGHDN and CDR2 FVKESK come from the germline V gene. V was shortened by 3 bases and J by 4 bases, with 10 bases between the two germline ends. CDR3 in amino acids: CASSHNGIGNTIYF. CDR3 bases: TGTGCCAGCAGCCATAACGGGATCGGAAACACCATATATTTT.

V and J are TRBV27 and TRBJ2-3; a possible D gene is TRBD1 (5 bases). Trimming took 3 bases from V and 3 from J, leaving 10 bases between them. The CDR3 extends over 14 amino acids. Looked up from germline, CDR1 is MNHEY and CDR2 is SMNVEV (reference sequence). CDR3 sequence (DNA): TGTGCCAGCAGTTTGAGGCAGGGAACAGATACGCAGTATTTT. Translated, it gives CASSLRQGTDTQYF.

CDR3 sequence (DNA): TGTGCCAGCAGCTCGACTAGCGGACCTTACGAGCAGTACTTC. Translated, it gives CASSSTSGPYEQYF. The genes are TRBV7-2 and TRBJ2-7, with 9 bases fitting TRBD2. The CDR3 is 14 residues long. Germline CDR1 SGHTA, CDR2 FQGNSA. The V and J ends lost 4 bases and 4 bases, in that order; junction bases with no gene match: 5.

V usage is TRBV27 and J usage is TRBJ1-2; 7 bases match TRBD1. Germline V gene lookup returns CDR1 MNHEY and CDR2 SMNVEV (reference sequence). The junction had 4 bases not matched to a gene; V was cut back by 3 bases and J by 6 bases. The CDR3 runs 13 residues. The CDR3 nucleotides read TGTGCCAGCAGTTTCCGGGACAGCCATGGCTACACCTTC. It is translated as CASSFRDSHGYTF.